A single sample gave rise to the 17 T cell receptor beta chains below, sequenced in a study of vaccination effects on CD4 cells after COVID-19. Sequencing used immunoSEQ multiplex PCR; TCRdb keeps in-frame clones, though not all of them. This table has about 40,000 clones, about two thirds appearing once. No antigen has been assigned to these receptors. Sequencing in the ViraFEST assay came after antigen-specific CD4+ T cells had been expanded with viral peptide pools, which were used to stimulate PBMC. At the end of about ten days of culture, CD4+ T cells were isolated. By PCR, the person was confirmed to have had SARS-CoV-2 infection between March and December 2020. The sequencing used CD4+ T cells from PBMCs cultured with a peptide pool, collected before COVID-19 vaccination. These receptors all come from a human donor who had a prior SARS-CoV-2 infection.

This chain uses TRBV19 with TRBJ1-5; D gene uncertain. The CDR3 covers 18 residues. Looked up from germline, CDR1 is LNHDA and CDR2 is SQIVND (reference sequence). Deletions cut 1 base from V and 2 bases from J, with 18 bases between. CDR3 bases: TGTGCCAGTAGTATAGGCGAGCTCAGATCGAGGGGCAATCAGCCCCAGCATTTT. Translation gives CASSIGELRSRGNQPQHF.

J is TRBJ1-3 and V is TRBV6-5, with 8 bases that match TRBD1. The CDR3 sequence is 14 residues long. CDR1 and CDR2 from the germline V gene are MNHEY and SVGAGI. V shed 4 bases and J 3 bases; nucleotides not matched to a gene: 2. The CDR3 sequence: CASSSTGVGNTIYF. In DNA, the CDR3 is TGTGCCAGCAGTTCGACAGGGGTTGGAAACACCATATATTTT.

V gene TRBV2 combines with J gene TRBJ2-3; the match to TRBD2 covers 7 bases. V lost 6 bases, J lost 6 bases, and 3 bases stayed unmatched. Looked up from germline, CDR1 is SNHLY and CDR2 is FYNNEI. CDR3 size: 12 residues. The CDR3 coding sequence is TGTGCCAGCAGCGAGACTAGCGATACGCAGTATTTT. This translates into CASSETSDTQYF. The whole variable domain, remainder taken from reference TRBV2 and TRBJ2-3, is EPEVTQTPSHQVTQMGQEVILRCVPISNHLYFYWYRQILGQKVEFLVSFYNNEISEKSEIFDDQFSVERPDGSNFTLKIRSTKLEDSAMYFCASSETSDTQYFGPGTRLTVL.

There are a few counts of this clone. This CDR3 is CASSLARTLQETQYF. The CDR3 nucleotides read TGCGCCAGCAGCTTGGCGCGGACGCTACAAGAGACCCAGTACTTC. The genes are TRBV5-1 and TRBJ2-5, with D hard to call. Deletions cut 0 bases from V and 2 bases from J, with 11 bases between. The V gene's germline CDR1 is SGHRS and CDR2 YFSETQ. The CDR3 runs 15 residues.

The chain carries TRBV23-1 and TRBJ2-7; D may be TRBD2 (6 bases). TRBV23-1 is an ORF, with its function uncertain. The CDR3 consists of 12 residues. Trimming removed 4 bases at V and 5 bases at J, with 9 bases between. The CDR3 loop reads CASSPWGDEQYF. CDR3 in DNA: TGCGCCAGCAGTCCTTGGGGGGACGAGCAGTACTTC.

V gene TRBV9 combines with J gene TRBJ2-3; D not certain. V dropped 4 bases and J dropped 2 bases, with 5 bases sitting between them. The CDR3 sequence is 12 residues long. Germline-derived CDR1 and CDR2 are SGDLS and YYNGEE. As DNA, the CDR3 is TGTGCCAGCAGCCCGACCACAGATACGCAGTATTTT. This codes for CASSPTTDTQYF.

The rearrangement joins TRBV6-6 to TRBJ2-7; a weak D match, TRBD2 (6 bases). Germline lookup yields CDR1 MNHNY and CDR2 SVGAGI (reference sequence). The V end lost 4 bases, the J end lost 7 bases, and 11 bases lay between the germline ends. The CDR3 sequence is 12 residues long. CDR3 DNA: TGTGCCAGCAGTTCCCCTGCGGGGGAGCAGTACTTC. Encoded protein: CASSSPAGEQYF.

The rearrangement joins TRBV4-1 to TRBJ1-1; TRBD1 might be the D (5 bases). CDR1 and CDR2 from the germline V gene are MGHRA and YSYEKL. Between the trimmed V and J ends, which lost 4 bases and 0 bases, there was a span of 27 bases. This CDR3 is 20 amino acids long. The CDR3 here is CASSRPLPKPPTDLNTEAFF. CDR3 bases: TGCGCCAGCAGCCGCCCGCTGCCAAAGCCCCCGACAGACCTGAACACTGAAGCTTTCTTT.

The rearrangement joins TRBV11-3 to TRBJ2-1; tentatively, D is TRBD1 or TRBD2 (5 bases each). The germline V and J ends were trimmed by 5 bases and 0 bases, with 14 bases remaining between them. Germline CDR1 and CDR2: SGHNT and YENEEA. The CDR3 covers 16 residues. For the CDR3, the DNA is TGTGCCAGCAGCCGGGGCGGCTATCTCTCCTACAATGAGCAGTTCTTC. Amino acid sequence: CASSRGGYLSYNEQFF.

In this sample, this clone turned up a few times. The chain is built from TRBV5-4 and TRBJ2-3, with D maybe TRBD1 (6 bases). Germline values: CDR1 SGHNT, CDR2 YYREEE (reference sequence). The CDR3 runs to 15 residues. V was pared by 1 base and J by 4 bases, with 13 bases between. The CDR3 region is CASSLRYRVADTQYF. CDR3 bases: TGTGCCAGCAGCTTGAGGTACAGGGTAGCAGATACGCAGTATTTT.

This clone has more than one count but fewer than ten. The chain recombines TRBV3-1 (or the pseudogene TRBV3-2) with TRBJ2-7; D gene ambiguous. The V gene lost 4 bases and the J gene lost 4 bases, with 8 bases spanning the gap. CDR1 is LGHDT and CDR2 is YNNKEL in the germline V gene (reference sequence). The CDR3 spans 12 residues. The chain's CDR3 is CASSLSQYEQYF. The CDR3 bases are TGTGCCAGCAGCCTCTCACAATACGAGCAGTACTTC.

V gene TRBV28 combines with J gene TRBJ1-6; tentative D call: TRBD1 (5 bases). CDR1 and CDR2 (germline): MDHEN, SYDVKM. The CDR3 is 13 residues long. V shed 5 bases and J shed 16 bases, with 18 bases lying between them. The CDR3 bases are TGTGCCAGCAGTCTCTACGACACAGGCCTGCTCCACTTT. Amino acids: CASSLYDTGLLHF.

This chain connects TRBV7-6 to TRBJ2-5; D is perhaps TRBD2 (6 bases). The CDR3 is made up of 16 amino acids. From germline, CDR1 is SGHVS and CDR2 FNYEAQ. With 5 bases removed from V and 5 bases from J, the gap between germline ends came to 21 bases. The CDR3 DNA reads as TGTGCCAGCAGCCCTGAGAGGAGGGGTTCATGGGAGACCCAGTACTTC. Its translation is CASSPERRGSWETQYF.

This clone was recorded once. CDR3 in amino acids: CASRDRGATGELFF. CDR3 bases: TGTGCCAGCAGGGACAGGGGGGCCACCGGGGAGCTGTTTTTT. The chain combines TRBV2 with TRBJ2-2; 10 bases agree with TRBD1. The CDR3 spans 14 residues. The ends lost 6 bases at V and 4 bases at J; junction bases unmatched: 2. Germline CDR1 is SNHLY and CDR2 is FYNNEI.

The chain links TRBV5-4 to TRBJ2-1, with 8 nucleotides matching TRBD2. The CDR3 runs to 16 residues. V trimming: 6 bases; J trimming: 8 bases; junction bases outside the gene matches: 16. CDR1 is SGHNT, CDR2 YYREEE, per germline (reference sequence). The CDR3 here is CASTPGGSGNTHEQFF. CDR3 nucleotide sequence: TGTGCCAGCACACCGGGGGGGAGCGGGAACACCCATGAGCAGTTCTTC.

The chain links TRBV28 to TRBJ1-2; tentative D call: TRBD1 (5 bases). Between the trimmed V and J ends, which lost 4 bases and 7 bases, there was a span of 25 bases. Germline lookup yields CDR1 MDHEN and CDR2 SYDVKM. This CDR3 spans 17 amino acids. This CDR3 reads CASSSATSLGEIGGYTF. CDR3 DNA sequence: TGTGCCAGCAGTTCTGCCACCTCTTTAGGGGAAATAGGTGGCTACACCTTC.

This clone came up a few times. V is TRBV7-3 and J is TRBJ2-6; unclear D gene. The CDR3 contains 14 residues. V lost 1 base, J lost 2 bases, and 3 bases lay in between. Germline V gene lookup returns CDR1 SGHTA and CDR2 FQGTGA. CDR3 region: CASSLNPGANVLTF. DNA for the CDR3: TGTGCCAGCAGCTTAAATCCTGGGGCCAACGTCCTGACTTTC.